One and the same sample provided the 26 T cell receptor beta chains below, sequenced in a study of human T cells and chemical hapten exposure. Time point denoted: patch test 3, about 24 weeks after DPC sensitization. Treatment noted: therapeutic diphenylcyclopropenone sensitization with weekly scalp DPC. TCRdb used MiXCR to reprocess the RACE reads, holding one entry per CDR3 protein. Of about 160,000 distinct CDR3 sequences listed, around a quarter are singletons. This specimen was whole blood, taken in connection with sensitization to the hapten diphenylcyclopropenone (DPC). Receptor source: a woman aged 18-29 years with alopecia areata. Some clones in this sample may be carry-over from other donors' samples.

The genes are TRBV2 and TRBJ2-1; 9 bases fit TRBD2. In germline, CDR1 is SNHLY, CDR2 FYNNEI. The CDR3 runs 15 residues. Losses at the gene ends were 6 bases for V and 6 bases for J; bases not matched to a gene: 9. CDR3 residues: CASRDPGLASNEQFF. The CDR3 coding sequence is TGTGCCAGCAGGGACCCGGGACTAGCTTCCAATGAGCAGTTCTTC.

This clonotype was counted between two and nine times. This sequence joins TRBV7-6 and TRBJ2-2, with 11 positions matching TRBD2. CDR1 is SGHVS and CDR2 is FNYEAQ in the germline V gene. This CDR3 has 16 residues. The V gene end was trimmed by 2 bases and the J gene end by 7 bases; junction bases not matched to a gene: 6. CDR3 sequence reads: CASSLIAGGTIGELFF. The CDR3, as DNA: TGTGCCAGCAGCTTAATAGCGGGAGGGACAATCGGGGAGCTGTTTTTT. The full variable domain, its missing parts supplied by reference TRBV7-6 and TRBJ2-2, is GAGVSQSPRYKVTKRGQDVALRCDPISGHVSLYWYRQALGQGPEFLTYFNYEAQQDKSGLPNDRFSAERPEGSISTLTIQRTEQRDSAMYRCASSLIAGGTIGELFFGEGSRLTVL.

As DNA, the CDR3 is TGCGCCAGCAGCCAAGAGCGGGCTAGCGGGATCAATGAGCAGTTCTTC. It encodes CASSQERASGINEQFF. V and J are TRBV4-3 and TRBJ2-1, with 9 bases that match TRBD2. The trim removed 0 bases at V and 6 bases at J, leaving 6 bases unmatched. This CDR3 is built from 16 residues. CDR1 and CDR2 from the germline V gene are LGHNA and YSLEER.

Only a few counts were recorded for this clonotype. The V call is TRBV7-9, the J call TRBJ2-6, with D unclear. Deletions cut 1 base from V and 2 bases from J, with 6 bases between. Germline V CDR1 and CDR2: SEHNR, FQNEAQ (reference sequence). This CDR3 has 15 residues. The CDR3 DNA reads as TGTGCCAGCAGCTTAGGGCCCCCTGGGGCCAACGTCCTGACTTTC. Its protein is CASSLGPPGANVLTF.

The CDR3 spells CASSLRQGSEAFF. In DNA form, the CDR3 reads TGCGCCAGCAGCCTCCGACAGGGATCTGAAGCTTTCTTT. V and J are TRBV5-1 and TRBJ1-1; 7 bases are shared with TRBD1. CDR3 length equals 13 residues. The germline V gene has CDR1 SGHRS and CDR2 YFSETQ. V lost 4 bases and J lost 6; bases outside the gene matches: 6.

This clonotype turned up a few times. The V and J genes are TRBV7-3 and TRBJ2-1; 9 bases line up with TRBD2. Germline V gene data show CDR1 as SGHTA and CDR2 as FQGTGA. V shed 5 bases and J 0 bases; nucleotides not matched to a gene: 2. CDR3 length: 15 amino acids. CDR3: CASSASGNSYNEQFF. The CDR3 nucleotides are TGTGCCAGCAGCGCTAGCGGGAACTCCTACAATGAGCAGTTCTTC.

This clonotype was counted a few times. The chain uses TRBV4-1 and TRBJ2-1; the D gene is possibly TRBD1 (5 bases). Germline V gene lookup returns CDR1 MGHRA and CDR2 YSYEKL. The CDR3 contains 16 residues. The germline V and J ends were trimmed by 5 bases and 0 bases, with 14 bases remaining between them. The CDR3 DNA sequence: TGCGCCAGCAGCGCGCTGACAGCGACCTCCTACAATGAGCAGTTCTTC. It yields the protein CASSALTATSYNEQFF.

The chain couples TRBV20-1 to TRBJ1-5; D is undetermined. CDR3 length: 14 amino acids. The ends were cut back, 7 bases at V and 0 bases at J, with 13 bases in the middle. The germline CDR1 and CDR2 sequences are DFQATT and SNEGSKA (reference sequence). The chain's CDR3 is CSVPRSPSNQPQHF. The CDR3 DNA sequence: TGCAGTGTCCCTCGATCTCCTAGCAATCAGCCCCAGCATTTT.

The V call is TRBV27, the J call TRBJ2-7; no definite D call. V was trimmed by 5 bases and J by 7 bases, leaving 18 bases between them. CDR3 length equals 14 residues. Germline V gene data show CDR1 as MNHEY and CDR2 as SMNVEV (reference sequence). CDR3 nucleotide sequence: TGTGCCAGCAGTCGATACACCACCGGCTGGGAGCAGTACTTC. It yields the protein CASSRYTTGWEQYF.

The chain combines TRBV21-1 with TRBJ2-1; the listed D gene, TRBD1, was not tested against the DNA. TRBV21-1 is a pseudogene locus. The CDR3 runs 15 residues. CDR3 region: CASSKEGAGNNEQFF. As DNA, the CDR3 is TGTGCCAGCAGCAAAGAAGGGGCAGGGAACAATGAGCAGTTCTTC.

The V and J genes are TRBV4-3 and TRBJ1-3; tentatively, D is TRBD1 (5 bases). The CDR3 is made up of 15 amino acids. CDR1 is LGHNA and CDR2 is YSLEER in the germline V gene. The germline V and J ends were trimmed by 0 bases and 0 bases, with 6 bases remaining between them. The CDR3 DNA sequence: TGCGCCAGCAGCCAAGAGGGGGGCTCTGGAAACACCATATATTTT. Amino acid sequence: CASSQEGGSGNTIYF.

This clonotype was picked up many times. The genes are TRBV5-1 and TRBJ2-2; the D call may be TRBD1 or TRBD2 (5 bases each). Germline CDR1 is SGHRS and CDR2 is YFSETQ. Trimming took 4 bases from V and 0 from J, leaving 10 bases between them. The CDR3 totals 15 residues. The CDR3 here is CASSPGTANTGELFF. The DNA for the CDR3 is TGCGCCAGCAGCCCCGGGACCGCGAACACCGGGGAGCTGTTTTTT.

V and J are TRBV4-3 and TRBJ2-7; 9 bases match TRBD1. CDR1 LGHNA and CDR2 YSLEER come from the germline V gene. V dropped 4 bases and J dropped 7; count of bases not matched to a gene: 11. The CDR3 consists of 15 residues. The CDR3 here is CASSLGGQGWGEQYF. CDR3 sequence (DNA): TGCGCCAGCAGCCTTGGGGGACAGGGATGGGGAGAGCAGTACTTC.

V gene TRBV5-1 combines with J gene TRBJ2-5, with 13 bases aligning to TRBD2. J gave up 3 bases and V 4 bases, and 6 bases lay outside the gene matches. This CDR3 spans 16 amino acids. Germline CDR1 reads SGHRS; CDR2 reads YFSETQ. The CDR3 loop reads CASSEGLAGAEETQYF. The CDR3 DNA sequence: TGCGCCAGCAGCGAAGGACTAGCGGGGGCAGAAGAGACCCAGTACTTC.

The V and J genes are TRBV27 and TRBJ1-6; TRBD1 is a possible D gene (5 bases). This CDR3 spans 13 amino acids. V shed 6 bases and J shed 6 bases, with 9 bases lying between them. The germline V gene has CDR1 MNHEY and CDR2 SMNVEV (reference sequence). CDR3 nucleotide sequence: TGTGCCAGCAGCAGCGGGGGTAATTCACCCCTCCACTTT. Translation: CASSSGGNSPLHF.

This clonotype was seen a handful of times. The J gene is TRBJ2-7, the V gene TRBV9; 11 nucleotides align to TRBD2. Germline V gene sequence: CDR1 SGDLS, CDR2 YYNGEE. J lost 2 bases, V lost 4 bases, and 5 bases had no gene match. This CDR3 is built from 15 residues. CDR3 amino acids: CASSTGLAGTYEQYF. Written as DNA, the CDR3 is TGTGCCAGCAGCACCGGACTAGCGGGTACCTACGAGCAGTACTTC.

In this sample, this clonotype turned up a few times. The V gene is TRBV4-1, the J gene TRBJ2-1; D not certain. CDR1 MGHRA and CDR2 YSYEKL come from the germline V gene. V was cut by 4 bases and J by 3 bases, with 10 bases left in between. This CDR3 spans 14 amino acids. The CDR3 sequence is CASSPWANYNEQFF. The DNA for the CDR3 is TGCGCCAGCAGCCCGTGGGCCAACTACAATGAGCAGTTCTTC.

This clonotype was recorded at least ten times. The chain employs TRBV20-1 and TRBJ2-5, with D maybe TRBD2 (5 bases). V lost 1 base and J lost 3, with 18 bases in between. Germline CDR1 and CDR2: DFQATT and SNEGSKA (reference sequence). The CDR3 runs to 16 residues. The CDR3: CSARAPRRVHKETQYF. The CDR3 nucleotides read TGCAGTGCTAGAGCTCCCCGGCGGGTTCATAAAGAGACCCAGTACTTC.

This clonotype was recorded a few times. This rearrangement joins TRBV4-1 to TRBJ2-3, with 7 positions matching TRBD1. Germline trimming cut 1 base from V and 4 bases from J; bases unmatched to any gene: 5. The CDR3 is 15 amino acids. Germline CDR1 MGHRA, CDR2 YSYEKL. The chain's CDR3 is CASSQGGQPSDTQYF. DNA of the CDR3: TGCGCCAGCAGCCAAGGGGGACAGCCCTCAGATACGCAGTATTTT.

This sequence joins TRBV20-1 and TRBJ2-7; 8 nucleotides match TRBD1. The CDR3 length is 15 residues. V shed 6 bases, J shed 9 bases, and the junction held 19 bases outside the gene matches. Per the germline V gene, CDR1 is DFQATT and CDR2 is SNEGSKA (reference sequence). In DNA, the CDR3 is TGCAGTGCGCCCAACCAAGGACAGGGAGGTATCGGGCAGTACTTC. This encodes CSAPNQGQGGIGQYF.

This clonotype has more than one count but fewer than ten. V and J are TRBV7-9 and TRBJ1-5; D gene uncertain. V was trimmed by 5 bases and J by 1 base, leaving 18 bases between them. The CDR3 loop spans 17 amino acids. Looked up from germline, CDR1 is SEHNR and CDR2 is FQNEAQ (reference sequence). The CDR3 sequence: CASSHNGGMGSNQPQHF. In nucleotides, the CDR3 is TGTGCCAGCAGCCACAACGGCGGGATGGGAAGCAATCAGCCCCAGCATTTT. Drawing the rest from reference TRBV7-9 and TRBJ1-5, the complete variable domain is DTGVSQNPRHKITKRGQNVTFRCDPISEHNRLYWYRQTLGQGPEFLTYFQNEAQLEKSRLLSDRFSAERPKGSFSTLEIQRTEQGDSAMYLCASSHNGGMGSNQPQHFGDGTRLSIL.

This clonotype was counted between two and nine times. The chain is built from TRBV11-1 and TRBJ2-7, with D uncertain. Trimming took off 5 bases at V and 10 bases at J, with 12 bases between the two ends. CDR3 length: 11 residues. The V gene's germline CDR1 is SGHAT and CDR2 FQDESV (reference sequence). CDR3 DNA sequence: TGTGCCAGCAGCGCCTCCGTAGAACAGTACTTC. It is translated as CASSASVEQYF.

This chain connects TRBV3-1 to TRBJ1-1; D possibly corresponds to TRBD1 (5 bases). There are 14 residues in the CDR3. Trimming removed 3 bases at V and 6 bases at J, with 14 bases between. Germline CDR1 LGHDT, CDR2 YNNKEL (reference sequence). The CDR3 nucleotides are TGTGCCAGCAGCCACCGAGGGACCGACCCTGAAGCTTTCTTT. It translates to CASSHRGTDPEAFF.

The chain has TRBV27 and TRBJ1-2; D perhaps matches TRBD1 (6 bases). This CDR3 has 15 amino acids. Germline loops: CDR1 MNHEY, CDR2 SMNVEV (reference sequence). V was pared by 8 bases and J by 2 bases, with 18 bases between. The CDR3 DNA is TGTGCCAGCCGTCCTGGGGGGCGCAAAAACTATGGCTACACCTTC. Protein product: CASRPGGRKNYGYTF.

The gene calls are TRBV10-3 and TRBJ2-5; D remains ambiguous. The germline V and J ends were trimmed by 4 bases and 0 bases, with 6 bases remaining between them. The CDR3 sequence is 13 residues long. CDR1 ENHRY and CDR2 SYGVKD come from the germline V gene. The CDR3 DNA follows: TGTGCCATCAGTGGCCCAAACCAAGAGACCCAGTACTTC. Amino acids: CAISGPNQETQYF.

The chain employs TRBV20-1 and TRBJ1-5; D call uncertain. The CDR3 covers 12 residues. The germline V gene has CDR1 DFQATT and CDR2 SNEGSKA (reference sequence). V dropped 3 bases and J dropped 4 bases, with 7 bases sitting between them. CDR3 in DNA: TGCAGTGCTAGTGACGGGAATCAGCCCCAGCATTTT. Protein: CSASDGNQPQHF.